What follows are 15 T cell receptor beta chains derived from one specimen sequenced in a study of cytomegalovirus exposure and HLA in healthy donors. The method was immunoSEQ multiplex PCR; TCRdb's version includes in-frame clones alone and lacks a portion of them. In the table there are more than 200,000 clones, roughly 91% of which are singletons. Sequenced sample: PBMCs. These TCRs come from a woman aged 25-40 years in good health and CMV-seronegative.

The gene calls are TRBV15 and TRBJ2-7, with TRBD1 as a possible D gene (6 bases). CDR3 length: 15 residues. The germline V gene encodes CDR1 LNHNV and CDR2 YYDKDF (reference sequence). The germline V and J ends were trimmed by 0 bases and 3 bases, with 12 bases remaining between them. CDR3 nucleotides: TGTGCCACCAGCAGAGATCCAGGGGTGAACTACGAGCAGTACTTC. Translated, it gives CATSRDPGVNYEQYF.

This chain uses TRBV4-2 with TRBJ1-3, with D perhaps TRBD1 (5 bases). This CDR3 contains 16 residues. V was cut by 0 bases and J by 0 bases, with 9 bases left in between. The germline CDR1 and CDR2 sequences are LGHNA and YNFKEQ. This CDR3 is CASSQDRRGSGNTIYF. In DNA, the CDR3 is TGTGCCAGCAGCCAAGATAGAAGGGGCTCTGGAAACACCATATATTTT.

The chain has TRBV28 and TRBJ2-1, with D possibly matching TRBD1 (5 bases). Trimming cost V 4 bases and J 3 bases, with 10 bases left between them. Germline CDR1 reads MDHEN; CDR2 reads SYDVKM. There are 14 residues in the CDR3. The CDR3 region has the DNA TGTGCCAGCAGTTCTTTAAGGGGCTACAATGAGCAGTTCTTC. It codes for CASSSLRGYNEQFF.

This clone was seen only a few times. CDR3 DNA sequence: TGCGCCAGCAGTGAGCCCAGGGCGAATGGGGCCAACGTCCTGACTTTC. It encodes CASSEPRANGANVLTF. The chain joins TRBV10-1 to TRBJ2-6, with D tentatively TRBD1 (5 bases). Germline assignment: CDR1 WNHNN and CDR2 SYGVQD (reference sequence). V was cut by 2 bases and J by 3 bases, with 11 bases left in between. The CDR3 contains 16 residues.

This chain uses TRBV10-3 with TRBJ1-5; the D is unclear. Germline loops: CDR1 ENHRY, CDR2 SYGVKD. V lost 0 bases to trimming and J lost 7 bases, with 7 bases between them. This CDR3 has 13 residues. CDR3 amino acids: CAISESLGQPQHF. In nucleotides, the CDR3 is TGTGCCATCAGTGAGTCTTTGGGGCAGCCCCAGCATTTT.

The chain combines TRBV4-1 with TRBJ2-2; TRBD2 aligns across 8 bases. With V trimmed by 0 bases and J by 4 bases, 1 base remained unmatched. This CDR3 region has 15 residues. Germline V gives CDR1 MGHRA, CDR2 YSYEKL. The CDR3 reads CASSQEAGGTGELFF. The CDR3 nucleotides are TGCGCCAGCAGCCAAGAGGCGGGAGGCACCGGGGAGCTGTTTTTT.

The genes are TRBV28 and TRBJ2-1; D is possibly TRBD1 or TRBD2 (6 bases each). The CDR3 spans 14 residues. Germline CDR1 reads MDHEN; CDR2 reads SYDVKM. Trimming removed 5 bases from V and 9 bases from J, with 17 bases in between. CDR3 residues: CASSVQGRPGEQFF. The CDR3 DNA reads as TGTGCCAGCAGTGTGCAGGGGAGGCCGGGTGAGCAGTTCTTC.

The chain joins TRBV13 to TRBJ1-5; D is possibly TRBD1 (6 bases). CDR1 PRHDT and CDR2 FYEKMQ come from the germline V gene (reference sequence). Trimming stripped 5 bases from V and 4 bases from J, with 12 bases between. The CDR3 consists of 14 residues. The CDR3 spells CASSAGQLNQPQHF. CDR3 in DNA: TGTGCCAGCAGCGCCGGACAGCTAAATCAGCCCCAGCATTTT. Complete variable domain (other parts from reference TRBV13 and TRBJ1-5): AAGVIQSPRHLIKEKRETATLKCYPIPRHDTVYWYQQGPGQDPQFLISFYEKMQSDKGSIPDRFSAQQFSDYHSELNMSSLELGDSALYFCASSAGQLNQPQHFGDGTRLSIL.

The chain uses TRBV27 and TRBJ2-5; 10 positions match TRBD2. There are 16 residues in the CDR3. In germline, CDR1 is MNHEY, CDR2 SMNVEV (reference sequence). With 3 bases clipped from V and 2 bases from J, the junction kept 6 bases outside the gene matches. CDR3 sequence (DNA): TGTGCCAGCAGTTTGGTAGGAGCGGGAGGGCAAGAGACCCAGTACTTC. It yields the protein CASSLVGAGGQETQYF.

The rearrangement links TRBV4-1 to TRBJ2-3; the match to TRBD2 covers 11 bases. The CDR3 contains 15 residues. V shed 5 bases, J shed 3 bases, and the junction held 4 bases outside the gene matches. Per germline, CDR1 MGHRA and CDR2 YSYEKL. The CDR3 here is CASSKTSGRTDTQYF. The CDR3 coding sequence is TGCGCCAGCAGCAAAACTAGCGGGAGAACAGATACGCAGTATTTT.

The rearrangement uses TRBV6-1 and TRBJ2-7; 10 nucleotides line up with TRBD2. The CDR3 is 15 residues long. After removal of 2 bases from V and 3 bases from J, the junction contained 4 bases not matched to a gene. Germline V gene data show CDR1 as MNHNS and CDR2 as SASEGT. The DNA for the CDR3 is TGTGCCAGCAGTGAACTGGCTAGCGGGAGCTACGAGCAGTACTTC. This gives the protein CASSELASGSYEQYF.

The rearrangement uses TRBV6-5 and TRBJ2-7, with 8 bases aligning to TRBD2. V trimming: 8 bases; J trimming: 0 bases; junction bases outside the gene matches: 6. Per germline, CDR1 MNHEY and CDR2 SVGAGI. The CDR3 has 14 amino acids. CDR3 region: CASGLSGGSYEQYF. CDR3 coding DNA: TGTGCCAGCGGATTAAGCGGGGGCTCCTACGAGCAGTACTTC.

The rearrangement joins TRBV29-1 to TRBJ1-3, with unresolved D. V was shortened by 4 bases and J by 0 bases, with 10 bases between the two germline ends. The CDR3 runs 14 residues. The germline V gene encodes CDR1 SQVTM and CDR2 ANQGSEA. The CDR3 region is CSVVDGDSGNTIYF. DNA of the CDR3: TGCAGCGTTGTGGACGGGGACTCTGGAAACACCATATATTTT.

The chain carries TRBV29-1 and TRBJ2-6; weak D call: TRBD2 (6 bases). The CDR3 spans 14 residues. Germline V gene sequence: CDR1 SQVTM, CDR2 ANQGSEA. The CDR3 region has the DNA TGCAGTATAGCGGAGGTCTCTGGGGCCAACGTCCTGACTTTC. This encodes CSIAEVSGANVLTF.

The J gene is TRBJ2-3, the V gene TRBV11-2, with 8 bases identical to TRBD2. CDR3 size: 19 residues. The germline CDR1 and CDR2 sequences are SGHAT and FQNNGV. V was pared by 0 bases and J by 3 bases, with 14 bases of the junction left unmatched. The CDR3 DNA reads as TGTGCCAGCAGCTTAGACCCGGCGTTTAGCGGGGACGTTACAGATACGCAGTATTTT. Protein: CASSLDPAFSGDVTDTQYF.